This TCR beta chain was obtained from a study of blood T cell repertoires in COVID-19. TCRdb keeps only in-frame clones here, not all; method: immunoSEQ multiplex PCR. The profile shows about 12,000 clones, over 60% of them singletons. The specimen was peripheral blood. The receptor was isolated from a man aged 60 to 75 with COVID-19, enrolled during active disease.

The CDR3 is CASRGTGVSYGYTF. The CDR3 DNA follows: TGTGCCAGCAGGGGGACAGGGGTTTCGTATGGCTACACCTTC. The V and J genes are TRBV6-6 and TRBJ1-2, with TRBD1 matching over 10 bases. Germline V lookup: CDR1 MNHNY, CDR2 SVGAGI (reference sequence). The CDR3 runs 14 residues. With 6 bases clipped from V and 5 bases from J, the junction kept 6 bases outside the gene matches.